This is a list of T cell receptor beta chains from one sample in a study of blood T cells in healthy people across ages. A single record per CDR3 protein comes from TCRdb applying MiXCR to the 5' RACE reads. The sample lists around 1.7 million distinct CDR3 sequences, about 28% occurring once. The sequenced sample was blood. These receptors all come from a woman aged 25-40 years in good health. Each CDR3 is given with its conserved first and last residue. D genes are given only for firm matches. Part of the rows lack a size; the others show once, few, many or a class for expanded clones.

clone_size	j_call	v_call	d_call	cdr3_aa	cdr3_nt
NA	TRBJ2-7	TRBV11-2	NA	CASSLEAKPYEQYF	TGTGCCAGCAGCTTAGAGGCCAAGCCCTACGAGCAGTACTTC
NA	TRBJ1-5	TRBV4-1	NA	CASSPGGQYEQPQHF	TGCGCCAGCAGCCCAGGTGGACAGTATGAACAGCCCCAGCATTTT
NA	TRBJ2-3	TRBV6-6	NA	CASSGGIVDTQYF	TGTGCCAGCAGTGGGGGAATCGTAGATACGCAGTATTTT
NA	TRBJ1-2	TRBV10-3	NA	CAISDSSNYDYTF	TGTGCCATCAGTGATAGCAGTAACTATGACTACACCTTC
few	TRBJ2-3	TRBV3-1	TRBD2	CASSQDPLSGRADTQYF	TGTGCCAGCAGCCAAGATCCTCTTAGCGGGAGGGCAGATACGCAGTATTTT
few	TRBJ2-1	TRBV12-3/TRBV12-4	TRBD2	CASSSALRLAGGDEQFF	TGTGCCAGCAGTTCCGCCCTTCGACTAGCGGGAGGGGATGAGCAGTTCTTC
NA	TRBJ2-7	TRBV6-2/TRBV6-3	NA	CASSLRAPGAYEQYF	TGTGCCAGCAGCCTAAGGGCCCCGGGGGCCTACGAGCAGTACTTC
once	TRBJ2-5	TRBV7-2	NA	CASSLWVFGEQYF	TGTGCCAGCAGCTTATGGGTCTTTGGAGAGCAGTACTTC
NA	TRBJ2-7	TRBV7-2	NA	CASSLRLASREQYF	TGTGCCAGCAGCTTACGGCTAGCGTCAAGGGAGCAGTACTTC
few	TRBJ1-5	TRBV29-1	NA	CSVVPRLGQPQHF	TGCAGCGTTGTCCCCAGGCTGGGTCAGCCCCAGCATTTT
NA	TRBJ2-5	TRBV6-1	TRBD1	CASTEGAGPETQYF	TGTGCCAGCACTGAGGGGGCGGGTCCGGAGACCCAGTACTTC
few	TRBJ2-1	TRBV5-5	TRBD2	CASSLIAGGPSNEQFF	TGTGCCAGCAGCTTGATAGCGGGAGGGCCGAGTAATGAGCAGTTCTTC
few	TRBJ2-1	TRBV20-1	TRBD2	CSAGGLAGVHEQFF	TGCAGTGCTGGCGGACTAGCGGGAGTTCATGAGCAGTTCTTC
NA	TRBJ2-3	TRBV29-1	TRBD1	CSVRDRDTDTQYF	TGCAGCGTCCGGGACAGGGACACAGATACGCAGTATTTT
NA	TRBJ2-7	TRBV25-1	NA	CASSESGARYEQYF	TGTGCCAGCAGTGAGTCGGGGGCCCGCTACGAGCAGTACTTC
few	TRBJ1-4	TRBV15	NA	CATSKDPTNEKLFF	TGTGCCACCAGTAAAGACCCAACTAATGAAAAACTGTTTTTT
few	TRBJ1-2	TRBV28	TRBD1	CASSFPKTGTNYGYTF	TGTGCCAGCAGTTTTCCCAAGACAGGGACCAACTATGGTTACACCTTC
few	TRBJ2-3	TRBV7-9	NA	CASSKKEGTDTQYF	TGTGCCAGCAGCAAAAAAGAGGGCACAGATACGCAGTATTTT
NA	TRBJ2-7	TRBV12-3/TRBV12-4	TRBD2	CASSWGGGAYEQYF	TGTGCCAGCAGTTGGGGCGGGGGGGCCTACGAGCAGTACTTC
NA	TRBJ2-3	TRBV20-1	TRBD2	CSASPGGARTDTQYF	TGCAGTGCTTCCCCCGGGGGGGCCCGGACAGATACGCAGTATTTT
few	TRBJ1-4	TRBV7-9	NA	CASSRNEDSDRLFF	TGTGCCAGCAGCCGGAATGAGGACAGCGATCGACTGTTTTTT
many	TRBJ2-1	TRBV11-2	TRBD1	CASSLATGTGTREQFF	TGTGCCAGCAGCTTAGCCACCGGGACAGGGACGCGTGAGCAGTTCTTC
many	TRBJ2-7	TRBV12-3/TRBV12-4	NA	CASSLKGGYEQYF	TGTGCCAGCAGTTTAAAGGGTGGCTACGAGCAGTACTTC
few	TRBJ2-7	TRBV21-1	NA	CASRTSGGSGGYEQYF	TGTGCCAGCCGGACGTCGGGAGGTAGCGGGGGCTACGAGCAGTACTTC
NA	TRBJ2-7	TRBV12-3/TRBV12-4	NA	CASNSKVYEQYF	TGTGCCAGCAACTCTAAGGTGTACGAGCAGTACTTC
NA	TRBJ2-7	TRBV3-1	TRBD1	CASSRLGQGKGYEQYF	TGTGCCAGCAGCCGCTTGGGACAGGGAAAAGGCTACGAGCAGTACTTC
many	TRBJ2-7	TRBV2	NA	CASLGLEGVVSEQYF	TGTGCCAGCCTTGGATTGGAGGGGGTAGTAAGCGAGCAGTACTTC
NA	TRBJ2-7	TRBV20-1	TRBD1	CSASPDRSYEQYF	TGCAGTGCTAGTCCGGACAGGTCCTACGAGCAGTACTTC
NA	TRBJ2-2	TRBV27	NA	CASSLRAQAYTGELFF	TGTGCCAGCAGTTTAAGGGCGCAGGCCTACACCGGGGAGCTGTTTTTT